The 5 T cell receptor beta chains in this list originate from one sample, sequenced in a study of CD8 T cells in Susac syndrome. An input of about 0.5 to 1 ug of RNA was subjected to reverse transcription using random hexamers. TCRdb recomputed calls from the immunoSEQ multiplex PCR reads with MiXCR, one row per CDR3 protein. The sample has about 240,000 distinct CDR3 sequences, roughly 95% seen once. Sequences were obtained from CD4+ T cells from PBMCs. All receptors derive from a human donor with Susac syndrome.

This sequence joins TRBV4-1 and TRBJ2-2; 7 bases agree with TRBD1. This CDR3 has 15 amino acids. The V gene's germline CDR1 is MGHRA and CDR2 YSYEKL. Trimming removed 0 bases from V and 2 bases from J; junction bases left unmatched: 0. This chain's CDR3 is CASSQEGGNTGELFF. In DNA form, the CDR3 reads TGCGCCAGCAGCCAAGAAGGGGGCAACACCGGGGAGCTGTTTTTT.

The gene calls are TRBV4-1 and TRBJ2-7, with 7 bases aligning to TRBD2. Germline lookup yields CDR1 MGHRA and CDR2 YSYEKL. The CDR3 is 16 amino acids. V gave up 1 base and J gave up 0 bases; unmatched junction bases: 6. For the CDR3, the DNA is TGCGCCAGCAGCCAAGCCCTAGCGGCAAGCTCCTACGAGCAGTACTTC. It specifies CASSQALAASSYEQYF.

The J gene is TRBJ2-1, the V gene TRBV5-5; no clear D gene. Trimming shortened V by 0 bases and J by 8 bases, and 12 bases separated the two germline ends. CDR1 and CDR2 (germline): SGHKS, YYEKEE (reference sequence). CDR3 length: 14 residues. The CDR3 loop reads CASSLVAGMDEQFF. DNA of the CDR3: TGTGCCAGCAGCTTGGTTGCAGGTATGGATGAGCAGTTCTTC.

The rearrangement joins TRBV18 to TRBJ2-1; 8 bases are a match to TRBD2. The CDR3 has 15 residues. Germline trimming cut 8 bases from V and 6 bases from J; bases unmatched to any gene: 12. CDR1 and CDR2 from the germline V gene are KGHSH and LQKENI. The CDR3 sequence: CASQVGERELNEQFF. CDR3 bases: TGTGCCAGCCAGGTTGGGGAGCGGGAGCTCAATGAGCAGTTCTTC.

There are a few counts of this clonotype. J is TRBJ2-1 and V is TRBV7-2, with TRBD2 identical over 10 bases. CDR1 is SGHTA and CDR2 is FQGNSA in the germline V gene. The CDR3 extends over 14 amino acids. With V trimmed by 1 base and J by 6 bases, 0 bases remained unmatched. The CDR3 DNA follows: TGTGCCAGCAGCTTAGGGACTAGCGGCAATGAGCAGTTCTTC. This sequence encodes CASSLGTSGNEQFF. Looking up the rest from reference TRBV7-2 and TRBJ2-1 gives the full variable domain: GAGVSQSPSNKVTEKGKDVELRCDPISGHTALYWYRQSLGQGLEFLIYFQGNSAPDKSGLPSDRFSAERTGGSVSTLTIQRTQQEDSAVYLCASSLGTSGNEQFFGPGTRLTVL.